This T cell receptor (beta chain) stems from a study of regulatory T cells in long-lasting Graves disease. This clonotype came up a few times. The antigen remains undetermined. General study results and limits: Persistent cases of Graves' showed reduced TCR diversity relative to newly diagnosed patients.

This CDR3 region has 12 residues. V was clipped by 8 bases and J by 8 bases, with 12 bases between them. Germline assignment: CDR1 MNHEY and CDR2 SMNVEV (reference sequence). The time point is: newly diagnosed GD, antithyroid drugs for less than 3 months. Generation of the TCR library employed RNA extracted from PBMCs. With iRepertoire HTBI primers and Arm-PCR of CDR3 regions, TCR beta libraries were built. TCRdb re-analysed the multiplex PCR reads in MiXCR, keeping a single row per CDR3 protein. The table shows hundreds of thousands of distinct CDR3 sequences, with more than 15% occurring only once. These data were also reused for a study on T cells in Graves' hyperthyroidism and ophthalmopathy.

This clonotype was sampled from a middle-aged woman with Graves disease. The rearrangement joins TRBV27 to TRBJ1-4, with D unresolved. The sequencing used peripheral blood mononuclear cells (PBMCs), collected at new diagnosis, from a patient treated with antithyroid drugs. This CDR3 is CASRSLGEKLFF. DNA of the CDR3: TGTGCCAGCCGCTCACTTGGGGAAAAACTGTTTTTT.